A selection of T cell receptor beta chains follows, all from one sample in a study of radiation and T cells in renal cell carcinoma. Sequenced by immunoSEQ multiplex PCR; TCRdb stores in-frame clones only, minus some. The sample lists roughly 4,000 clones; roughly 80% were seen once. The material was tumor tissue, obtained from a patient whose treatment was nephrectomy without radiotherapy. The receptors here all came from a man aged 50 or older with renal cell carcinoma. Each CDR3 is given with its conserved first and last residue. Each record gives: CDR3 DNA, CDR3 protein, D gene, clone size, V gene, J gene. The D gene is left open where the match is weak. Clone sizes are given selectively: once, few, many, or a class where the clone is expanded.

TGTGCCTCCTGGACAGCCGCTAGCACAGATACGCAGTATTTT	CASWTAASTDTQYF	NA	NA	TRBV30	TRBJ2-3
TGTGCCAGCAGGGGACAGGGGGCGGGGCGCACTGAAGCTTTCTTT	CASRGQGAGRTEAFF	TRBD1	NA	TRBV7-8	TRBJ1-1
TGTGCCAGCAGCGTAGAAGGGGTAGGGAAAAACATTCAGTACTTC	CASSVEGVGKNIQYF	NA	once	TRBV9	TRBJ2-4
TGTGCCAGCAGCTTATCCCCCAGCGATGGCTACACCTTC	CASSLSPSDGYTF	NA	large	TRBV7-3	TRBJ1-2
TGTGCCAGTAGCGTGGGGACTAGCGTCGCTGAGCAGTTCTTC	CASSVGTSVAEQFF	TRBD2	NA	TRBV19	TRBJ2-1
TGTGCCAGCAGTGGCCCAATGGCGGGGGATCAGCCCCAGCATTTT	CASSGPMAGDQPQHF	NA	NA	TRBV25-1	TRBJ1-5
TGTGCCAGCAGTCAGTCGACAGGGAGCTCCTACGAGCAGTACTTC	CASSQSTGSSYEQYF	TRBD1	NA	TRBV27	TRBJ2-7
TGTGCCAGCAGCTGGGGGCATACCGGGGCCAACGTCCTGACTTTC	CASSWGHTGANVLTF	NA	NA	TRBV6-9	TRBJ2-6
TGTGCCAGCAGCTTTTCGGGGGCACCCCACAATGAGCAGTTCTTC	CASSFSGAPHNEQFF	NA	NA	TRBV11-3	TRBJ2-1
TGTGCCAGCAGCCAGGGCGCGGGGGAGCGGCATGGCTACACCTTC	CASSQGAGERHGYTF	NA	NA	TRBV11-3	TRBJ1-2
TGCAGCGTTGTGAGGAGCTCGAGCTCCTACGAGCAGTACTTC	CSVVRSSSSYEQYF	NA	once	TRBV29-1	TRBJ2-7
TGTGCCAGCAGTTTCGGGCGGGTCACAACCTACGAGCAGTACTTC	CASSFGRVTTYEQYF	NA	once	TRBV27	TRBJ2-7
TGCGCCAGCAGCCAAGTTAATGAAGGCTTAGATTCTGAAGCTTTCTTT	CASSQVNEGLDSEAFF	NA	NA	TRBV4-1	TRBJ1-1
TGTGCCAGCAGTTACGCTACGGAAGTGAACACTGAAGCTTTCTTT	CASSYATEVNTEAFF	NA	once	TRBV6-5	TRBJ1-1
TGTGCCAGCAGTCAACAGGGGGTGACTGAAGCTTTCTTT	CASSQQGVTEAFF	TRBD1	NA	TRBV28	TRBJ1-1
TGCAGCGTTGAGGTGGGAGACTATGGCTACACCTTC	CSVEVGDYGYTF	NA	NA	TRBV29-1	TRBJ1-2
TGTGCCAGCAGCCTTACAGGGACCCAGCCCCAGCATTTT	CASSLTGTQPQHF	NA	NA	TRBV5-6	TRBJ1-5
TGTGCCAGTTCCCCACGGGGACTAGCGGGAGGGCGAGAGACCCAGTACTTC	CASSPRGLAGGRETQYF	TRBD2	NA	TRBV14	TRBJ2-5
TGCGCCAGCAGCTTGGCTCCAACTAGTGAGGAGACCCAGTACTTC	CASSLAPTSEETQYF	NA	NA	TRBV5-1	TRBJ2-5
TGCAGCCCAAGTAGGGACACTGAAGCTTTCTTT	CSPSRDTEAFF	NA	NA	TRBV20-1	TRBJ1-1
TGTGCCAGCAGTTTTACGACAGGCGGGACTGAAGCTTTCTTT	CASSFTTGGTEAFF	NA	few	TRBV27	TRBJ1-1
TGTGCCAGTAGTATTCTCGGGACGACTGGAAACACCATATATTTT	CASSILGTTGNTIYF	NA	NA	TRBV19	TRBJ1-3
TGTGCCAGCAGTCCATCCGGGACGTCCTATGGCTACACCTTC	CASSPSGTSYGYTF	NA	NA	TRBV6-5	TRBJ1-2
TGTGCCAGCACCCTAGGACTATCGACAGGGGGCAATGAGCAGTTCTTC	CASTLGLSTGGNEQFF	TRBD1	NA	TRBV5-4	TRBJ2-1
TGTGCCAGCAACCAATTTCGGCGGAGGAATCAGCCCCAGCATTTT	CASNQFRRRNQPQHF	NA	NA	TRBV21-1	TRBJ1-5
TGCGCCAGCAGCCAACCCGCAGGGGGACAGCCCCAGCATTTT	CASSQPAGGQPQHF	TRBD1	few	TRBV4-1	TRBJ1-5
TGTGCCAGCAGTTTGGAGAATAGCAATCAGCCCCAGCATTTT	CASSLENSNQPQHF	NA	few	TRBV6-5	TRBJ1-5
TGTGCCAGCAGCTTACGGGACACTAATGAAAAACTGTTTTTT	CASSLRDTNEKLFF	NA	NA	TRBV11-3	TRBJ1-4
TGTGCCAGCAGGCTCAGGGGCAGCTCCTACAATGAGCAGTTCTTC	CASRLRGSSYNEQFF	NA	NA	TRBV11-3	TRBJ2-1
TGTGCCAGCAGCTTAGTTATCAACACTGAAGCTTTCTTT	CASSLVINTEAFF	NA	NA	TRBV11-2	TRBJ1-1
TGCGCCAGCAGGACTGGGGCCAACGTCCTGACTTTC	CASRTGANVLTF	NA	NA	TRBV5-1	TRBJ2-6
TGTGCCAGCCGGGGAGCTGGCTCCTACGAGCAGTACTTC	CASRGAGSYEQYF	NA	NA	TRBV7-9	TRBJ2-7
TGTGCCAGCAGCCAACAAAACACTGAAGCTTTCTTT	CASSQQNTEAFF	NA	NA	TRBV7-9	TRBJ1-1
TGTGCCAGTAGTGGGAGCCCCTACAATGAGCAGTTCTTC	CASSGSPYNEQFF	NA	NA	TRBV19	TRBJ2-1
TGTGCCAGCAGCTCAGTGTACCAAGAGACCCAGTACTTC	CASSSVYQETQYF	NA	NA	TRBV7-9	TRBJ2-5
TGCGCCAGCAGCCAAGATAGTTGGACAGGGGGAGACTACGAGCAGTACTTC	CASSQDSWTGGDYEQYF	TRBD1	NA	TRBV4-1	TRBJ2-7
TGTGCCAGCAGCTTCGCTGGGGTCTCCTACGAGCAGTACTTC	CASSFAGVSYEQYF	NA	NA	TRBV7-8	TRBJ2-7
TGCGCCAGCATCGATATGCGCACTGAAGCTTTCTTT	CASIDMRTEAFF	NA	once	TRBV23-1	TRBJ1-1
TGTGCCAGCAGCTTAGTGGCTAGCGGGAGGTCGGACATTCAGTACTTC	CASSLVASGRSDIQYF	TRBD2	NA	TRBV7-9	TRBJ2-4
TGTGCCAGTAGTCCAAGCAGGTCTGGGGCCAACGTCCTGACTTTC	CASSPSRSGANVLTF	NA	NA	TRBV19	TRBJ2-6
TGTGCCAGCAGCTTAGGAGTAGGCGGAGGAGGCACAGATACGCAGTATTTT	CASSLGVGGGGTDTQYF	NA	NA	TRBV7-2	TRBJ2-3
TGTGCCAGCAGCTTGGGACTAGAAATAACAGATACGCAGTATTTT	CASSLGLEITDTQYF	NA	NA	TRBV5-8	TRBJ2-3
TGTGCCAGCTCACCAAACGGGGTGGAAGAGTTCTTC	CASSPNGVEEFF	NA	NA	TRBV18	TRBJ2-1
TGTGCCAGCAGCTTAAGAGGGCAGAACGGGGAGCTGTTTTTT	CASSLRGQNGELFF	NA	NA	TRBV11-3	TRBJ2-2
TGTGCCAGCAGTCACCAGGGGGCCCAAGAGACCCAGTACTTC	CASSHQGAQETQYF	TRBD1	once	TRBV27	TRBJ2-5
TGTGCCAGCAGTTACGCCGGACTAGCAGATACGCAGTATTTT	CASSYAGLADTQYF	TRBD2	NA	TRBV6-5	TRBJ2-3
TGCGCCAGCAGCCGAACCGGGACAGGGAATGAAAAACTGTTTTTT	CASSRTGTGNEKLFF	TRBD1	NA	TRBV5-1	TRBJ1-4
TGTGCCAGCAGTGAATTGGGGGATAGCTATGGCTACACCTTC	CASSELGDSYGYTF	NA	NA	TRBV6-5	TRBJ1-2
TGTGCCAGCAGCCCCTGGACAGAGTTAAATGAGCAGTTCTTC	CASSPWTELNEQFF	NA	NA	TRBV5-6	TRBJ2-1
TGTGCTAGTGGTTTGATTGGTTACGAGCAGTACTTC	CASGLIGYEQYF	NA	NA	TRBV12-5	TRBJ2-7
TGTGCCAGCAGTAGGGAGGTCCTCGATACGCAGTATTTT	CASSREVLDTQYF	NA	NA	TRBV9	TRBJ2-3
TGTGCCAGCTCACCCAGTGGGGTGCACACTGAAGCTTTCTTT	CASSPSGVHTEAFF	NA	NA	TRBV18	TRBJ1-1
TGCGCCAGCAGACACAGGGGGTTGGGCACAGATACGCAGTATTTT	CASRHRGLGTDTQYF	TRBD1	NA	TRBV10-2	TRBJ2-3
TGCGCCAGCAGCTTGGGGCGCCCCACAGATACGCAGTATTTT	CASSLGRPTDTQYF	NA	NA	TRBV5-1	TRBJ2-3
TGCAGCGTTGATGACGTCGGGTCGGTAAACCCGAAGACCCAGTACTTC	CSVDDVGSVNPKTQYF	NA	once	TRBV29-1	TRBJ2-5
TGCAGTGCTGGGCAACCTTACGAGCAGTACTTC	CSAGQPYEQYF	NA	NA	TRBV20-1	TRBJ2-7
TGTGCCAGCAGCTTAGCCGGGGGCTCAGGAGCTTTCTTT	CASSLAGGSGAFF	NA	NA	TRBV7-9	TRBJ1-1
TGTGCCAGTAGTATAGATCTCGCAGGGGGCCTCTACAATGAGCAGTTCTTC	CASSIDLAGGLYNEQFF	TRBD1	NA	TRBV19	TRBJ2-1
TGTGCCAGCAGCTTGGAGTGGCAGGGGTACACCGGGGAGCTGTTTTTT	CASSLEWQGYTGELFF	NA	NA	TRBV5-8	TRBJ2-2
TGTGCCAGCAGCCCCTCTGGATCGGGGTACCCCACCGAAAAACTGTTTTTT	CASSPSGSGYPTEKLFF	NA	NA	TRBV7-9	TRBJ1-4